The present T cell receptor beta chain was sequenced within a study of beta chain features in type 1 diabetes (dated by TCRdb to 2016 to 2019). As for the study more broadly: Patients and healthy donors did not differ in mean age, gender distribution, total cell number or subset yield. A total of 85 million to 110 million sorted cells were examined across all samples, and RNA yield correlated strongly with the number of cells per subset. In the study, recently diagnosed type 1 diabetes patients and matched healthy donors were compared on the TCRB repertoires of their sorted circulating CD4+ T cell subsets. Naive and central memory subsets were obtained from all 30 or so donors, but regulatory and stem cell-like memory subsets were isolated from only 8 patients and about 8 healthy donors. Overall study outcomes, separate from this receptor: Naive, central memory and regulatory TCRB repertoires appeared more similar among patients than among healthy donors. A moderate but significant shortening of TCRB CDR3 length was observed in type 1 diabetes patients in all four CD4+ subsets. Fewer insertions and more nucleotide deletions at VDJ recombination sites were observed in patients with type 1 diabetes, implying thymic rearrangement abnormalities. Sequencing cDNA rather than genomic DNA could over-represent highly expressing activated cells, although activation and CD3 levels did not differ between groups. HLA sub-analyses involved small numbers of individuals, so any influence of HLA type on TCRB rearrangement remained unresolved. PCR may preferentially amplify shorter templates, but because patient and control samples were amplified and corrected together, any resulting skew would affect both groups equally.

This clone has a handful of counts. No cognate antigen has been identified for it. The input lacks base qualities; no much larger clone sits a single base away. Counted from cysteine to valine, this CDR3 has 12 amino acids. Only the CDR3 part of the read is kept: 36 bases, read in frame from the first base. V and J lose 3 bases and 3 bases, and a span of 6 bases separates them. CDR1 and CDR2 were assigned from the germline V gene (reference sequence) as SEHNR and FQNEAQ. The High Capacity cDNA Reverse Transcription Kit was used to reverse transcribe all of the isolated RNA, meaning that expressed TCRB transcripts were what got sequenced. Naive, central memory and regulatory T cell samples underwent deep immunoSEQ sequencing, averaging about 3.3 million total reads per sample. Sorted cells were lysed in RLT buffer and RNA was extracted with DNase-treated RNeasy Micro or Mini kits, depending on cell number. Each cell subset was processed on its own to prevent cross-contamination, while patient and healthy donor samples were processed together. The immunoSEQ multiplex PCR was used to amplify TCRB sequences from cDNA, yielding 87-bp fragments that span the CDR3 region. The amplicons were sequenced using the Illumina HiSeq platform. In the original analysis: PCR bias was corrected computationally using synthetic template baselines, and reads within Hamming distance 2 were collapsed, with unmergeable singletons discarded. Reads were aligned against IMGT to assign V, D and J genes, CDR3 length and insertions or deletions at six rearrangement sites. Within each subset, clonotype counts were normalized to sorted cell number, after which true diversity and Gini coefficients were computed with the tcR R package. The overlap coefficient, calculated on TCRB nucleotide sequences, was used to measure repertoire sharing. Held by TCRdb, this immuneACCESS table contains in-frame sequences only and omits some clones. Under half of the omission traces to an unresolved V gene where checked; the cause of the rest is unknown. The V and J calls and clone size are taken from that table; D and trimming were inferred from the DNA. The sample has around 280,000 clones on record, under 8.5% of them singletons. Of the sample, more than 1% is held by the ten largest clones.

Each donor gave one peripheral blood draw, approximately 110 mL on average, collected into heparinised tubes. A BD FACSAria II and a panel including CD45RO, CCR7, CD25, CD127, CD95 and CD27 were used to sort naive, central memory, regulatory and stem cell-like memory CD4+ T cells. All sorted populations exceeded 95% purity. Right away, PBMCs were isolated by Lymphoprep density gradient centrifugation and were stained directly, with no culture step. So that batch effects would be minimized, each experiment stained and sorted samples in pairs, pairing one healthy donor with one patient. The receptor comes from a woman aged 18-29 years in good health. The chain joins TRBV7-9 to TRBJ2-7; the D gene is perhaps TRBD1, on 5 matching bases. Sequencing input: central memory CD4+ T cells from blood. The sequenced DNA is TGTGCCAGCAGCTTTCAGGGCTACGAGCAGTACGTC. It is translated as CASSFQGYEQYV.